This T cell receptor beta chain was profiled in a study of identical twins. Broader study findings: Insertion counts were lower in abundant cord blood beta clonotypes, a trend that memory repertoires did not show. Invariant populations such as MAIT and iNKT cells could partly muddle zero-insertion analyses.

V gave up 3 bases and J gave up 1 base, with 6 bases separating them. The germline V gene encodes CDR1 LGHDT and CDR2 YNNKEL (reference sequence). The CDR3 runs 14 residues. This clonotype was observed a few times. The antigen is not known. Through template switching, a universal primer site was introduced, and the cDNA contained unique molecular identifiers. A single record per CDR3 protein comes from TCRdb applying MiXCR to the 5' RACE reads. The sample records about 210,000 distinct CDR3 sequences, less than 10% being singletons. The sequenced sample was memory (CD45RO+) T cells sorted from blood. The receptor was isolated from a young woman in good health. The rearrangement links TRBV3-1 to TRBJ2-2, with D unclear. The CDR3 reads CASSQFGNTGELFF. DNA for the CDR3: TGTGCCAGCAGCCAGTTCGGGAACACCGGGGAGCTGTTTTTT.